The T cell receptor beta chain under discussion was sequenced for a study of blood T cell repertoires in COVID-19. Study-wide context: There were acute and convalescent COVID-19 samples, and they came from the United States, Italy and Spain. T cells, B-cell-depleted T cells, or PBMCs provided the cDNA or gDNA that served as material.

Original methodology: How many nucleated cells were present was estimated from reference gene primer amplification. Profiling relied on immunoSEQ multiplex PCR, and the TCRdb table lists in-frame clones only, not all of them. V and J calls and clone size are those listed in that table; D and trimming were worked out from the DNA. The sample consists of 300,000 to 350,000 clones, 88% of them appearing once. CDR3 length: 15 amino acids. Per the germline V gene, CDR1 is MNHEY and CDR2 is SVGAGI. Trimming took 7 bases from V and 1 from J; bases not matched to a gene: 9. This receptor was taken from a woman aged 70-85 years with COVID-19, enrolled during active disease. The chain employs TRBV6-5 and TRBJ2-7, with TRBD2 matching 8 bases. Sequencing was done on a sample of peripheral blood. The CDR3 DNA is TGTGCCAGCAACCTCGGGGGGGCAAAATCCTACGAGCAGTACTTC. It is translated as CASNLGGAKSYEQYF.